This T cell receptor beta chain was identified in a study of early T cells in non-severe SARS-CoV-2 infection. Study-wide context: Sequencing input comprised bulk RNA from unsorted whole blood; chain pairing was not available. Study-level results: Matches to VDJdb favored anti-spike CD8 responses and missed private and CD4 specificities.

Turning to this clonotype: Its antigen is still unknown.

The protocol attached unique molecular identifiers to individual cDNA molecules. MiXCR was run by TCRdb on the 5' RACE reads, yielding one entry per CDR3 protein. This sample yields some 71,000 distinct CDR3 sequences, of which 10% to 15% are seen a single time; roughly 6% belongs to the top ten. The sample consisted of whole blood. The TCR sequence derives from an adult who was a healthcare worker with PCR-confirmed SARS-CoV-2 infection or an uninfected control (not recorded which).

The DNA of the CDR3 is TGCAGCGTTGGCCAGGGTTCAAACATTCAGTACTTC. This codes for CSVGQGSNIQYF. This sequence joins TRBV29-1 and TRBJ2-4, with D perhaps TRBD1 (5 bases). The CDR3 spans 12 residues. V was clipped by 4 bases and J by 6 bases, with 10 bases between them. CDR1 and CDR2 from the germline V gene are SQVTM and ANQGSEA.